These T cell receptor beta chains were read from a single sample in a study of CD8 T cells in Susac syndrome. A single record per CDR3 protein comes from TCRdb applying MiXCR to the immunoSEQ multiplex PCR reads. The table records more than 65,000 distinct CDR3 sequences, about 95% of them present only once. Material: CD8+ T cells from PBMCs. The receptors were sampled from a human donor in good health. CDR3s include the opening cysteine and the closing phenylalanine or tryptophan. The D gene is left open where the match is weak. Size tells how often a clone was seen (once, few, many) or the class of an expanded clone, and some rows leave it out.

TRBJ2-7,NA,NA,TRBV12-3/TRBV12-4,CASSFGPSEQYF,TGTGCCAGCAGTTTTGGGCCCAGTGAGCAGTACTTC
TRBJ2-1,NA,NA,TRBV20-1,CSARSFKDSSYNEQFF,TGCAGTGCTAGATCTTTTAAGGACAGCTCCTACAATGAGCAGTTCTTC
TRBJ1-2,NA,TRBD1,TRBV7-9,CASSFGQGGLYGYTF,TGTGCCAGCAGCTTCGGACAGGGCGGCCTATATGGCTACACCTTC
TRBJ1-5,NA,TRBD1,TRBV7-9,CASSATGGIQPQHF,TGTGCCAGCAGCGCGACAGGGGGCATTCAGCCCCAGCATTTT
TRBJ1-1,NA,NA,TRBV3-1,CASSQSTLLTEAFF,TGTGCCAGCAGCCAATCGACTCTCCTGACTGAAGCTTTCTTT
TRBJ1-6,NA,NA,TRBV7-9,CASNDPGGSNSPLHF,TGTGCCAGCAACGATCCGGGGGGAAGCAATTCACCCCTCCACTTT
TRBJ1-1,NA,NA,TRBV7-9,CASSTYTGGVNTEAFF,TGTGCCAGCAGCACCTACACCGGGGGGGTCAACACTGAAGCTTTCTTT
TRBJ2-4,NA,NA,TRBV14,CASSQSRGPETIQYF,TGTGCCAGCAGCCAATCGAGGGGCCCGGAAACCATTCAGTACTTC
TRBJ2-4,NA,NA,TRBV13,CASSSKGVPTEDF,TGTGCCAGCAGCTCCAAAGGGGTTCCTACGGAGGACTTC
TRBJ2-7,once,NA,TRBV28,CASRWVESYEQYF,TGTGCCAGCAGATGGGTGGAATCCTACGAGCAGTACTTC
TRBJ1-1,NA,NA,TRBV19,CASSILPGAEAFF,TGTGCCAGTAGTATTCTGCCGGGCGCTGAAGCTTTCTTT
TRBJ2-1,NA,NA,TRBV30,CACPVEGKEQFF,TGTGCCTGCCCTGTGGAGGGGAAGGAGCAGTTCTTC
TRBJ1-2,NA,TRBD1,TRBV3-1,CASSQEGGEPYGYTF,TGTGCCAGCAGCCAAGAAGGGGGCGAACCCTATGGCTACACCTTC
TRBJ2-7,NA,TRBD2,TRBV7-3,CASSWTGGPSAEQYF,TGTGCCAGCAGCTGGACGGGGGGGCCTTCTGCCGAGCAGTACTTC
TRBJ2-2,NA,TRBD2,TRBV7-3,CASSSGGTGELFF,TGTGCCAGCAGCTCCGGGGGGACCGGGGAGCTGTTTTTT
TRBJ2-4,NA,TRBD2,TRBV4-3,CASSQDGRGLAKNIQYF,TGCGCCAGCAGCCAAGACGGTAGAGGACTAGCGAAAAACATTCAGTACTTC
TRBJ1-1,NA,NA,TRBV29-1,CSVDAGAIEAFF,TGCAGCGTTGACGCGGGGGCGATTGAAGCTTTCTTT
TRBJ1-1,NA,NA,TRBV20-1,CSAREMRGLGEAFF,TGCAGTGCTAGGGAAATGAGGGGCTTGGGTGAAGCTTTCTTT
TRBJ1-6,NA,NA,TRBV6-4,CASSEDNNSPLHF,TGTGCCAGCAGTGAGGACAATAATTCACCCCTCCACTTT
TRBJ2-1,NA,NA,TRBV7-3,CASSLARSSYNEQFF,TGTGCCAGCAGCTTAGCCAGGAGCTCCTACAATGAGCAGTTCTTC
TRBJ1-2,NA,TRBD1,TRBV5-1,CASSSPGQGAGGYTF,TGCGCCAGCAGCTCTCCGGGACAGGGGGCTGGTGGCTACACCTTC
TRBJ2-3,NA,NA,TRBV5-1,CASKAVPDTQYF,TGCGCCAGCAAAGCAGTCCCGGATACGCAGTATTTT
TRBJ2-3,NA,TRBD2,TRBV27,CASSLFERGYLDTQYF,TGTGCCAGCAGTTTATTTGAGCGGGGGTATTTAGATACGCAGTATTTT
TRBJ1-1,once,NA,TRBV4-1,CASSPGLGPMNTEAFF,TGCGCCAGCAGCCCCGGGCTAGGACCGATGAACACTGAAGCTTTCTTT
TRBJ1-2,NA,NA,TRBV12-3/TRBV12-4,CASSGVDSGVTYGYTF,TGTGCCAGCAGTGGGGTAGACAGTGGTGTGACGTATGGCTACACCTTC
TRBJ1-5,NA,NA,TRBV3-1,CASSQAHQPQHF,TGTGCCAGCAGCCAAGCTCACCAGCCCCAGCATTTT
TRBJ2-3,few,NA,TRBV4-1,CASSPGLAPTDTQYF,TGCGCCAGCAGCCCTGGGCTCGCCCCCACAGATACGCAGTATTTT
TRBJ2-6,NA,NA,TRBV13,CASSLGPFGANVLTF,TGTGCCAGCAGCTTGGGTCCTTTTGGGGCCAACGTCCTGACTTTC
TRBJ2-3,NA,TRBD1,TRBV6-5,CASRTGTVHTDTQYF,TGTGCCAGCAGGACCGGGACAGTTCATACAGATACGCAGTATTTT
TRBJ1-2,NA,TRBD1,TRBV14,CASSQGTGVYYGYTF,TGTGCCAGCAGCCAGGGGACAGGGGTGTACTATGGCTACACCTTC
TRBJ2-7,NA,NA,TRBV7-9,CASSLVGSIHEQYF,TGTGCCAGCAGCCTAGTTGGCAGTATCCACGAGCAGTACTTC
TRBJ1-2,NA,NA,TRBV28,CASSSRDQPGGYTF,TGTGCCAGCAGCTCCCGAGACCAACCGGGTGGCTACACCTTC
TRBJ1-1,NA,NA,TRBV29-1,CSVDDSPGIGEAFF,TGCAGCGTTGACGATTCACCCGGGATAGGTGAAGCTTTCTTT
TRBJ2-7,NA,NA,TRBV4-1,CASSEGGGGYEQYF,TGCGCCAGCAGCGAAGGAGGGGGCGGGTACGAGCAGTACTTC
TRBJ2-1,NA,NA,TRBV29-1,CSVVGDFTYNEQFF,TGCAGCGTTGTAGGGGACTTTACCTACAATGAGCAGTTCTTC
TRBJ1-4,once,TRBD1,TRBV29-1,CSVVLRDRVTTNEKLFF,TGCAGCGTTGTCCTGCGGGACAGAGTCACAACTAATGAAAAACTGTTTTTT
TRBJ1-2,NA,NA,TRBV4-3,CASSQEIGGYGYTF,TGCGCCAGCAGCCAAGAAATAGGGGGATATGGCTACACCTTC
TRBJ1-3,NA,NA,TRBV7-9,CASSPPFGQGPTGNTIYF,TGTGCCAGCAGCCCCCCATTCGGACAAGGCCCCACTGGAAACACCATATATTTT
TRBJ1-1,NA,NA,TRBV14,CASSQDPAGDTEAFF,TGTGCCAGCAGCCAAGATCCGGCGGGGGACACTGAAGCTTTCTTT
TRBJ2-7,NA,NA,TRBV2,CASSEVRSHYEQYF,TGTGCCAGCAGTGAAGTACGGAGCCACTACGAGCAGTACTTC
TRBJ1-5,NA,NA,TRBV5-6,CASSLRGQPQHF,TGTGCCAGCAGCTTGCGCGGTCAGCCCCAGCATTTT
TRBJ2-7,NA,NA,TRBV7-9,CASRFGEQYF,TGTGCCAGCCGCTTTGGAGAGCAGTACTTC
TRBJ2-1,once,NA,TRBV5-1,CASSPDYSTQFF,TGCGCCAGCAGCCCCGACTACAGCACTCAGTTCTTC
TRBJ1-3,NA,NA,TRBV3-1,CASSQDSWGSGNTIYF,TGTGCCAGCAGCCAAGATAGTTGGGGTTCTGGAAACACCATATATTTT
TRBJ1-5,NA,NA,TRBV30,CAWGGTGTPRNQPQHF,TGTGCCTGGGGGGGGACCGGGACACCCAGAAATCAGCCCCAGCATTTT
TRBJ2-6,NA,NA,TRBV19,CASSEGPGAAGANVLTF,TGTGCCAGTAGCGAAGGGCCGGGGGCGGCTGGGGCCAACGTCCTGACTTTC
TRBJ2-2,NA,TRBD1,TRBV11-2,CASSPWGRTGDVGGELFF,TGTGCCAGCAGCCCCTGGGGCAGGACAGGGGATGTTGGCGGGGAGCTGTTTTTT
TRBJ2-1,NA,NA,TRBV11-2,CASSLVGEYNEQFF,TGTGCCAGCAGCCTAGTGGGTGAATACAATGAGCAGTTCTTC
TRBJ1-2,NA,NA,TRBV25-1,CASTLTGFYGYTF,TGTGCCAGCACACTGACAGGATTCTATGGCTACACCTTC
TRBJ2-5,NA,NA,TRBV24-1,CATSDSLSGTQYF,TGTGCCACCAGTGATTCTTTAAGTGGGACCCAGTACTTC
TRBJ2-1,once,NA,TRBV7-9,CASSLVPPAYNEQFF,TGTGCCAGCAGCTTAGTCCCTCCCGCCTACAATGAGCAGTTCTTC
TRBJ2-7,NA,NA,TRBV10-3,CAISEHEFYEQYF,TGTGCCATCAGTGAGCATGAGTTCTACGAGCAGTACTTC
TRBJ2-1,NA,NA,TRBV19,CASRMGDLSYNEQFF,TGTGCCAGCCGCATGGGGGACCTGTCCTACAATGAGCAGTTCTTC